This entry is about one T cell receptor (beta chain). Its antigen is as yet unknown. All sequencing subjects had displayed CD8+CD57+ cell expansion on flow cytometry. Researchers used genomic DNA as the template to profile TCR beta VDJ and CDR3. TCRdb used MiXCR to reprocess the reads, holding one entry per CDR3 protein. The data contain 170,000 or so distinct CDR3 sequences, 55% to 65% of them singletons. This entry is derived from a study of CD8+CD57+ T cells in acquired aplastic anemia. Study details: Quantities of DNA derived from sorted CD4+ and CD8+ cells averaged roughly 3.4 ug. Study outcomes and limitations: Significant differences in CD8+ Simpson's diversity were not observed between patients and controls. Patients and controls turned out to have roughly 29 CD8+ CDR3 sequences in common.

CDR3 length: 16 amino acids. V lost 2 bases, J lost 4 bases, and 9 bases stayed unmatched. CDR1 LNHDA and CDR2 SQIVND come from the germline V gene (reference sequence). This sequence joins TRBV19 and TRBJ2-3; 7 bases map to TRBD2. The sample was sorted CD4+, CD8+, or CD8+CD57+ T cells (not recorded which) from PBMCs. The origin of this receptor is a human donor with aplastic anemia. CDR3 bases: TGTGCCAGTAGTATACGAGCGGAGCTAGCGGCAGATACGCAGTATTTT. This encodes CASSIRAELAADTQYF.